One and the same sample provided the 12 T cell receptor beta chains below, sequenced in a study of blood T cell repertoires in COVID-19. Repertoires were generated with immunoSEQ multiplex PCR, while TCRdb's copy carries only in-frame clones and drops some. The repertoire holds 20,000 to 25,000 clones, with roughly 90% as singletons. Sequenced input: peripheral blood. The receptors were sampled from a human donor in a cohort sampled during active COVID-19.

V is TRBV23-1 and J is TRBJ2-5; TRBD1 might be the D (5 bases). TRBV23-1 is reported as an ORF; its role is uncertain. The CDR3 is made up of 17 amino acids. Trimming cost V 7 bases and J 1 base, with 22 bases left between them. CDR3 DNA: TGCGCCAGCACTACCTCCGCGGCCAGGGTCCTCCAAGAGACCCAGTACTTC. It codes for CASTTSAARVLQETQYF.

The genes are TRBV6-5 and TRBJ1-2; D is possibly TRBD1 (6 bases). V lost 4 bases and J 8 bases, leaving 17 bases between the germline ends. Germline-derived CDR1 and CDR2 are MNHEY and SVGAGI. The CDR3 is 14 residues long. The CDR3 sequence is CASSSRGGVGGYTF. The CDR3 nucleotides read TGTGCCAGCAGTTCCCGAGGGGGAGTAGGCGGCTACACCTTC.

The chain employs TRBV24-1 and TRBJ2-1; no reliable D call. Germline loops: CDR1 KGHDR, CDR2 SFDVKD. This CDR3 has 12 amino acids. V lost 4 bases and J lost 8, with 8 bases in between. The CDR3 sequence: CATSDLGHEQFF. The CDR3 DNA reads as TGTGCCACCAGTGACTTGGGCCATGAGCAGTTCTTC.

This chain uses TRBV9 with TRBJ2-3; a weak D match, TRBD2 (5 bases). V was clipped by 4 bases and J by 2 bases, with 14 bases between them. Germline V gene lookup returns CDR1 SGDLS and CDR2 YYNGEE. CDR3 length: 15 amino acids. The CDR3 nucleotides are TGTGCCAGCAGCCCCCTCGGGGATCCCACAGATACGCAGTATTTT. It encodes CASSPLGDPTDTQYF.

The chain has TRBV5-6 and TRBJ1-6; 10 positions agree with TRBD1. The J segment lost 6 bases and the V segment lost 4 bases, leaving 7 bases of the junction unmatched. CDR3 length: 16 amino acids. Germline loops: CDR1 SGHDT, CDR2 YYEEEE. CDR3: CASSGDRGLSNSPLHF. CDR3 bases: TGTGCCAGCAGCGGGGACAGGGGTCTCTCTAATTCACCCCTCCACTTT.

This rearrangement joins TRBV11-3 to TRBJ2-7; 7 bases map to TRBD1. V trimming: 3 bases; J trimming: 6 bases; junction bases outside the gene matches: 5. From germline, CDR1 is SGHNT and CDR2 YENEEA. The CDR3 is 13 residues long. As DNA, the CDR3 is TGTGCCAGCAGCTTCGACAGGGAAACCGAGCAGTACTTC. Protein sequence: CASSFDRETEQYF.

This clone was seen only once. The V and J genes are TRBV11-3 and TRBJ2-1, with a tentative D call TRBD2 (6 bases). The germline V gene encodes CDR1 SGHNT and CDR2 YENEEA. The CDR3 runs 15 residues. V lost 5 bases, J lost 8 bases, and 19 bases lay in between. The CDR3 DNA is TGTGCCAGCAGCCAAGAGACTAGGCCTTTGGATGAGCAGTTCTTC. Protein product: CASSQETRPLDEQFF.

The chain is built from TRBV10-3 and TRBJ1-2, with 7 nucleotides matching TRBD1. The CDR3 spans 15 residues. Germline V gene lookup returns CDR1 ENHRY and CDR2 SYGVKD. V gave up 6 bases and J gave up 1 base; unmatched junction bases: 8. CDR3 amino acids: CAIRGEQGGNYGYTF. In nucleotides, the CDR3 is TGTGCCATCAGAGGGGAGCAGGGGGGTAACTATGGCTACACCTTC.

The CDR3 region has the DNA TGTGCCAGCAGCCCTGGGACAGGAAGGACTAATGAAAAACTGTTTTTT. It specifies CASSPGTGRTNEKLFF. The V gene is TRBV5-6, the J gene TRBJ1-4, with 8 bases lining up with TRBD1. The V gene end was trimmed by 4 bases and the J gene end by 2 bases; junction bases not matched to a gene: 7. CDR3 length: 16 residues. In germline, CDR1 is SGHDT, CDR2 YYEEEE.

This rearrangement joins TRBV7-2 to TRBJ2-5; 7 positions agree with TRBD2. The germline CDR1 and CDR2 sequences are SGHTA and FQGNSA. This CDR3 is 14 amino acids long. V lost 2 bases and J lost 5; bases outside the gene matches: 5. CDR3 amino acids: CASSLIQGGETQYF. CDR3 DNA sequence: TGTGCCAGCAGCTTAATCCAGGGAGGGGAGACCCAGTACTTC.

This chain links TRBV5-5 with TRBJ2-7; perhaps TRBD2 as D (5 bases). Trimming pared 4 bases from V and 0 bases from J, leaving 23 bases between. The CDR3 runs 18 residues. Germline V gene lookup returns CDR1 SGHKS and CDR2 YYEKEE (reference sequence). The CDR3 spells CASSEWGFRSGPSYEQYF. The CDR3 DNA follows: TGTGCCAGCAGCGAGTGGGGTTTCCGGAGCGGTCCCTCCTACGAGCAGTACTTC.

The chain recombines TRBV9 with TRBJ1-2; no reliable D call. The length of the CDR3 is 15 residues. Deletions cut 3 bases from V and 6 bases from J, with 18 bases between. From germline, CDR1 is SGDLS and CDR2 YYNGEE. The CDR3 spells CASSAVPPREDGYTF. The CDR3, as DNA: TGTGCCAGCAGCGCCGTACCCCCGAGGGAAGATGGCTACACCTTC.